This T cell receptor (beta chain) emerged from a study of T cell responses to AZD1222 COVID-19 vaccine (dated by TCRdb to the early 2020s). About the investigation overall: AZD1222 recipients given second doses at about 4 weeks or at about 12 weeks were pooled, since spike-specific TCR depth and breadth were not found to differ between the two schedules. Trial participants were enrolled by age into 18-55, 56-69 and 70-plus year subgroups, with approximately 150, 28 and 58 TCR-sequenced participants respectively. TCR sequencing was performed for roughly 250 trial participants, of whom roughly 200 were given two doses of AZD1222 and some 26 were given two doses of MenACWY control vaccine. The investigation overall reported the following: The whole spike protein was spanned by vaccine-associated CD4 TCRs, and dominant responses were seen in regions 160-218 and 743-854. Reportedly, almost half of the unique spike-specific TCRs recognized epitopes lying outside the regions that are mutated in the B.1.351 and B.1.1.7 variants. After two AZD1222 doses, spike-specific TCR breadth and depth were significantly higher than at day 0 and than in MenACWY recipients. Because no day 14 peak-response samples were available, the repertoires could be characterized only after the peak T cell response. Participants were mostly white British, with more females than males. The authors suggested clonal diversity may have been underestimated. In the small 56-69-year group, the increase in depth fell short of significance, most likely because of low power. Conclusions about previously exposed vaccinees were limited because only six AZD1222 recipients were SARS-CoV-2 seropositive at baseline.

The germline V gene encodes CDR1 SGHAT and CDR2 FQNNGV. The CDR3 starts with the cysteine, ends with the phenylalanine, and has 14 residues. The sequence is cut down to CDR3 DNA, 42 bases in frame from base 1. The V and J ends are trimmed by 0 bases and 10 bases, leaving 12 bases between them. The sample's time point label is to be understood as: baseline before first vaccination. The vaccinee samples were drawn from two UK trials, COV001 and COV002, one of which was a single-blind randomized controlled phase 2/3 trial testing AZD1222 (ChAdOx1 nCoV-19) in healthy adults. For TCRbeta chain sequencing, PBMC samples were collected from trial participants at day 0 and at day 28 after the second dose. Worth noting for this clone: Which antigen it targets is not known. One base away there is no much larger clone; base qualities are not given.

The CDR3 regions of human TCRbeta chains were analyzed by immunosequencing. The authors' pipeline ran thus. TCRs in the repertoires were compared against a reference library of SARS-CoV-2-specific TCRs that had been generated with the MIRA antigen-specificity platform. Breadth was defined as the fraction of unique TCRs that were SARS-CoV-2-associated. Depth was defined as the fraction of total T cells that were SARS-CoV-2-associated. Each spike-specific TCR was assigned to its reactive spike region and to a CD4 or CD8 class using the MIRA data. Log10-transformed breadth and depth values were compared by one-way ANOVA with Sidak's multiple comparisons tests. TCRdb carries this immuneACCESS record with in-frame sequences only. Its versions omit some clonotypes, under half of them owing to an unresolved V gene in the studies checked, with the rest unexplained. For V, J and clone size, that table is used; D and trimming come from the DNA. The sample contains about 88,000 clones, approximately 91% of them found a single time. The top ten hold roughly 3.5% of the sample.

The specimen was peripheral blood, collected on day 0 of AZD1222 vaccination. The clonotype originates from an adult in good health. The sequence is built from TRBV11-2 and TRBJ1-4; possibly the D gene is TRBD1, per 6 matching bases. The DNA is TGTGCCAGCAGCTTAGAGGGGGGGCTCGGAAAACTGTTTTTT. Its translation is CASSLEGGLGKLFF.